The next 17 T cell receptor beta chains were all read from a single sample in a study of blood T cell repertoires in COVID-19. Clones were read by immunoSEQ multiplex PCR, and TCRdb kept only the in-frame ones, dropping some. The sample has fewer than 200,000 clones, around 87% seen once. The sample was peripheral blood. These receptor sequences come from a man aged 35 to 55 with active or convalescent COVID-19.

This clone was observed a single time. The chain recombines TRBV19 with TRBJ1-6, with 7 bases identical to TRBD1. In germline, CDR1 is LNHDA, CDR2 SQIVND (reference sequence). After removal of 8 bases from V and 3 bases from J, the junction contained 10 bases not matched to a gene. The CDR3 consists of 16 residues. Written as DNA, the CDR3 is TGTGCCAGTCGACAGGGATCGTTGGGCTATAATTCACCCCTCCACTTT. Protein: CASRQGSLGYNSPLHF.

As DNA, the CDR3 is TGTGCCAGCAGCTTAGGGCGAAGGGGGGGGAGGTACGAGCAGTACTTC. This gives the protein CASSLGRRGGRYEQYF. The V and J genes are TRBV7-2 and TRBJ2-7; TRBD2 is a possible D gene (7 bases). Trimming cost V 1 base and J 4 bases, with 17 bases left between them. Germline V CDR1 and CDR2: SGHTA, FQGNSA. This CDR3 is built from 16 residues.

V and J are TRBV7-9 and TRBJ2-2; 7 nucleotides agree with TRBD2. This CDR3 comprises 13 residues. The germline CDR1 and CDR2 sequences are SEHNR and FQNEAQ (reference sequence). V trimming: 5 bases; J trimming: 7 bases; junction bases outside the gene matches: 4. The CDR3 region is CASSPRGGGELFF. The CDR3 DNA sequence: TGTGCCAGCAGCCCCCGCGGGGGCGGGGAGCTGTTTTTT.

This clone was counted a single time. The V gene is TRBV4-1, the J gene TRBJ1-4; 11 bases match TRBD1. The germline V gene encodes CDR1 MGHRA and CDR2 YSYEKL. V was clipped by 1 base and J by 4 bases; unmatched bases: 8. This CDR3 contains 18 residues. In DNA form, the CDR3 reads TGCGCCAGCAGCCAAGGGAGGGGACAGGGGGGTATTAATGAAAAACTGTTTTTT. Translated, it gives CASSQGRGQGGINEKLFF.

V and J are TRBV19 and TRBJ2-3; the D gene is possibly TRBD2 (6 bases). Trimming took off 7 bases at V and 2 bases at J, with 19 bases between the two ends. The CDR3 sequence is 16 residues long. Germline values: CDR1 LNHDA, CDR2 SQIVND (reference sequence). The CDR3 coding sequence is TGTGCCAGTACCACGCCGGGGGTTGGGGACACAGATACGCAGTATTTT. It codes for CASTTPGVGDTDTQYF.

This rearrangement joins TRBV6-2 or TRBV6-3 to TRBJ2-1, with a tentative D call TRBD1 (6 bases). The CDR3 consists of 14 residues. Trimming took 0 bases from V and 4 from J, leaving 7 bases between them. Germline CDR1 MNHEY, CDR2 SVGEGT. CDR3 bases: TGTGCCAGCAGTTACTCGGGACAATACAATGAGCAGTTCTTC. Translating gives CASSYSGQYNEQFF.

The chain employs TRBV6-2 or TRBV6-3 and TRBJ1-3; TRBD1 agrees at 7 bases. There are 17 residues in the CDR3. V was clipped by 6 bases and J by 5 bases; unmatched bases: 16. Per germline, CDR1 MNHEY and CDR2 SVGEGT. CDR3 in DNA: TGTGCCAGCAGCCCATTGGGACAGATATTCTTTCGAAACACCATATATTTT. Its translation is CASSPLGQIFFRNTIYF.

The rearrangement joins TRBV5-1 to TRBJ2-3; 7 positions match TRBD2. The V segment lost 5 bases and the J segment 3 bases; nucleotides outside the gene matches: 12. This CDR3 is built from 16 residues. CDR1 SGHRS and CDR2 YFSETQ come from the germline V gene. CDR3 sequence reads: CASSPRLARATDTQYF. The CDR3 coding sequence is TGCGCCAGCAGTCCGAGACTAGCAAGGGCTACAGATACGCAGTATTTT.

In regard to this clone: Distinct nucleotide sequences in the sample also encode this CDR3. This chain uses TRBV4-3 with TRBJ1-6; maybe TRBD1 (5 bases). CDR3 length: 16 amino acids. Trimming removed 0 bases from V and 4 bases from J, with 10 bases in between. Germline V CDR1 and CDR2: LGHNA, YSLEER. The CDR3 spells CASSQEAGGYNSPLHF. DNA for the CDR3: TGCGCCAGCAGCCAAGAGGCGGGGGGATATAATTCACCCCTCCACTTT.

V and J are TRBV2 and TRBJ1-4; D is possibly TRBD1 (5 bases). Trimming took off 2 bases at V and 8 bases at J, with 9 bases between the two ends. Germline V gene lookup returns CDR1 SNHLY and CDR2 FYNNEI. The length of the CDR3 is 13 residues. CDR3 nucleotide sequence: TGTGCCAGCAGTGAAAGGGGTGGGGAAAAACTGTTTTTT. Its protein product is CASSERGGEKLFF.

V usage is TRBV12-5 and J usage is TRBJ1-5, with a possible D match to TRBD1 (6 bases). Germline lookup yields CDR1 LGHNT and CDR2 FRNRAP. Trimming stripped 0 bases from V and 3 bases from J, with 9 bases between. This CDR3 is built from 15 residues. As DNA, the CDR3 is TGTGCTAGTGGTTTGGTACAGGGTAACAATCAGCCCCAGCATTTT. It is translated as CASGLVQGNNQPQHF.

The CDR3 loop reads CASSIDHRGVADTQYF. CDR3 nucleotide sequence: TGTGCCAGTAGTATAGATCACCGAGGAGTCGCAGATACGCAGTATTTT. The chain carries TRBV19 and TRBJ2-3, with D unresolved. V gave up 0 bases and J gave up 4 bases, with 14 bases separating them. Germline V gene sequence: CDR1 LNHDA, CDR2 SQIVND (reference sequence). The CDR3 runs 16 residues.

CDR3 DNA: TGTGCCAGCAGCCCACGACAGATAAGCTCTGGAAACACCATATATTTT. This gives the protein CASSPRQISSGNTIYF. The chain joins TRBV7-2 to TRBJ1-3; possible D gene TRBD1, 5 bases. The germline V and J ends were trimmed by 5 bases and 0 bases, with 14 bases remaining between them. The CDR3 totals 16 residues. In germline, CDR1 is SGHTA, CDR2 FQGNSA.

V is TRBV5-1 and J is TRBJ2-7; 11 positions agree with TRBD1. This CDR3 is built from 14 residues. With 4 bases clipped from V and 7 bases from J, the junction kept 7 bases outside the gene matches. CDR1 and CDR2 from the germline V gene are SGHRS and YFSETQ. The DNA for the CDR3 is TGCGCCAGCAGCCTGGACAGGGGGCCAGGAGAGCAGTACTTC. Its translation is CASSLDRGPGEQYF.

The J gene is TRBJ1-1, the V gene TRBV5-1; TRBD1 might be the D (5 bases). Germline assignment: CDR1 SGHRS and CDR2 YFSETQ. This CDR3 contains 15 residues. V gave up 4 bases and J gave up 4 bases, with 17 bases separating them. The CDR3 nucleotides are TGCGCCAGCAGCAGTACAGGCTCCGTGGGCACTGAAGCTTTCTTT. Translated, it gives CASSSTGSVGTEAFF.

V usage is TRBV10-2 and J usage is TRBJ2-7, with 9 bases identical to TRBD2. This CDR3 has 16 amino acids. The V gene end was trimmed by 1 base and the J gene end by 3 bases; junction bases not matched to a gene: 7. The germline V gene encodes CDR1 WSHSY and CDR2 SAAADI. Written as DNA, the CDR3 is TGCGCCAGCAGTGAGTTTAGCGGGGGTTCGTACTACGAGCAGTACTTC. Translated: CASSEFSGGSYYEQYF.

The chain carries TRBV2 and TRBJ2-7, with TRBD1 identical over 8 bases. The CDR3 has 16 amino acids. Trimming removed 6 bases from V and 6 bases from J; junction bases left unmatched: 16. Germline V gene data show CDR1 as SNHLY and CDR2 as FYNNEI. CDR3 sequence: CASRRDAGTGPLEQYF. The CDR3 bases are TGTGCCAGCAGAAGGGATGCCGGGACAGGACCCCTCGAGCAGTACTTC. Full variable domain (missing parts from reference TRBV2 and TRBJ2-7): EPEVTQTPSHQVTQMGQEVILRCVPISNHLYFYWYRQILGQKVEFLVSFYNNEISEKSEIFDDQFSVERPDGSNFTLKIRSTKLEDSAMYFCASRRDAGTGPLEQYFGPGTRLTVT.